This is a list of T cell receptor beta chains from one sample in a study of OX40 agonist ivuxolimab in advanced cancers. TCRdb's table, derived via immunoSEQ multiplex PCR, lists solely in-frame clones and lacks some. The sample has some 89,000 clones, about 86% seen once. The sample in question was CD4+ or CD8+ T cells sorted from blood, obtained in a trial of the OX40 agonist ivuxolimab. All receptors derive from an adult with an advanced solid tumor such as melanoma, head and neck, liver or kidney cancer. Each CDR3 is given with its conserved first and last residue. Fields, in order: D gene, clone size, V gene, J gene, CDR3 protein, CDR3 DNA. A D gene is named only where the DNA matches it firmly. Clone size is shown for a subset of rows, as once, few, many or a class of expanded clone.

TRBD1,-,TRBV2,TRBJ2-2,CASRGQGNTGELFF,TGTGCCAGCAGGGGACAGGGGAACACCGGGGAGCTGTTTTTT
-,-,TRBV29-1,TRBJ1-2,CSVEDLEGQGVNGYTF,TGCAGCGTTGAAGATCTCGAGGGGCAGGGCGTCAATGGCTACACCTTC
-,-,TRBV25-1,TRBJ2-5,CASSPLDQETQYF,TGTGCCAGCAGTCCCCTGGACCAAGAGACCCAGTACTTC
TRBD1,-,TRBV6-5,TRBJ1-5,CASSYGTGSQPQHF,TGTGCCAGCAGTTACGGGACAGGGAGTCAGCCCCAGCATTTT
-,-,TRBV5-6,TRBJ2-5,CASSYWGQGQETQYF,TGTGCCAGCAGCTATTGGGGCCAGGGGCAAGAGACCCAGTACTTC
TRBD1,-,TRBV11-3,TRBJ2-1,CASSLDHGPGGMNEQFF,TGTGCCAGCAGCTTAGACCACGGCCCAGGGGGTATGAATGAGCAGTTCTTC
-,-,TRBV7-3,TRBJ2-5,CASSLNGGLQETQYF,TGTGCCAGCAGCTTAAACGGGGGGCTACAAGAGACCCAGTACTTC
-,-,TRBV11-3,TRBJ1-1,CASSLDGRGLYTEAFF,TGTGCCAGCAGCTTAGATGGCAGGGGTTTGTACACTGAAGCTTTCTTT
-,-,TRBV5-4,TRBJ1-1,CASSLSSGNTEAFF,TGTGCCAGCAGCTTGAGTTCTGGGAACACTGAAGCTTTCTTT
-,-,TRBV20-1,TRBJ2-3,CSATTDTQYF,TGCAGTGCTACGACAGATACGCAGTATTTT
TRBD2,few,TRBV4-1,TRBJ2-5,CASSISGGAGETQYF,TGCGCCAGCAGCATTAGCGGGGGGGCCGGAGAGACCCAGTACTTC
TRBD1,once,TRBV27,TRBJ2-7,CASRSGQGTYEQYF,TGTGCCAGCAGATCGGGACAGGGCACCTACGAGCAGTACTTC
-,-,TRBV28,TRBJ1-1,CASSLDVRGTEAFF,TGTGCCAGCAGTCTGGACGTGAGGGGCACTGAAGCTTTCTTT
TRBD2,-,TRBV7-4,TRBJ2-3,CASSLGSGGGGIDTQYF,TGTGCCAGCAGCTTAGGGTCAGGAGGCGGGGGGATTGATACGCAGTATTTT
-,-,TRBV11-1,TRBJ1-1,CASSLDRGAEAFF,TGTGCCAGCAGCCTGGACCGGGGAGCTGAAGCTTTCTTT
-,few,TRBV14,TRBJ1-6,CASSHLTASRGSPLHF,TGTGCCAGCAGCCATTTGACAGCGAGTAGAGGGTCACCCCTCCACTTT
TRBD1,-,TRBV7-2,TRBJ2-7,CASSPRQGLGEQYF,TGTGCCAGCAGCCCTCGACAGGGCCTAGGCGAGCAGTACTTC
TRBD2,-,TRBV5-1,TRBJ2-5,CASSLEVRGGSETQYF,TGCGCCAGCAGCTTGGAGGTGCGGGGGGGCAGTGAGACCCAGTACTTC